These 22 T cell receptor beta chains share one sample of origin, sequenced in a study of cytomegalovirus exposure and HLA in healthy donors. A multiplex PCR was run with 60 Vbeta primers and 13 Jbeta primers. TCRdb's copy holds only in-frame clones and misses some; the assay was immunoSEQ multiplex PCR. Among more than 95,000 clones listed, about four fifths were seen once. Sequencing was carried out using PBMCs. The receptor set was obtained from a woman younger than 30 in good health and CMV-seronegative.

This rearrangement joins TRBV2 to TRBJ2-2; 8 bases align to TRBD1. The germline V gene encodes CDR1 SNHLY and CDR2 FYNNEI. The CDR3 loop spans 14 amino acids. Trimming removed 5 bases from V and 4 bases from J; junction bases left unmatched: 3. CDR3 DNA: TGTGCCAGCAGTTTCACAGGGGGCACCGGGGAGCTGTTTTTT. This codes for CASSFTGGTGELFF.

This sequence joins TRBV29-1 and TRBJ2-5; TRBD1 is a possible D gene (5 bases). CDR1 is SQVTM and CDR2 is ANQGSEA in the germline V gene. This CDR3 spans 13 amino acids. Trimming left V 4 bases short and J 1 base short, with 10 bases between. CDR3 in DNA: TGCAGCGTTGGCGACAGACTCCAAGAGACCCAGTACTTC. The encoded protein is CSVGDRLQETQYF.

This chain joins TRBV6-5 and TRBJ2-3; perhaps TRBD2 as D (6 bases). This CDR3 has 15 residues. CDR1 is MNHEY and CDR2 is SVGAGI in the germline V gene. Trimming cost V 0 bases and J 3 bases, with 10 bases left between them. The CDR3 here is CASSYSGDLTDTQYF. The CDR3 DNA follows: TGTGCCAGCAGTTACTCTGGGGACTTAACAGATACGCAGTATTTT.

The chain is built from TRBV2 and TRBJ2-7; 8 bases map to TRBD1. CDR3 length equals 14 residues. The germline gives CDR1 SNHLY, CDR2 FYNNEI. The ends lost 4 bases at V and 1 base at J; junction bases unmatched: 3. Here the CDR3 reads CASSGDRGSYEQYF. For the CDR3, the DNA is TGTGCCAGCAGTGGCGACAGGGGTTCCTACGAGCAGTACTTC.

DNA for the CDR3: TGCGCCAGCAGCTCGGGGTACCAAGAGACCCAGTACTTC. Amino acid sequence: CASSSGYQETQYF. The gene calls are TRBV5-1 and TRBJ2-5; perhaps TRBD2 as D (5 bases). V was pared by 3 bases and J by 0 bases, with 6 bases between. The germline V gene encodes CDR1 SGHRS and CDR2 YFSETQ. The CDR3 sequence is 13 residues long. The full variable domain, its missing parts supplied by reference TRBV5-1 and TRBJ2-5, is KAGVTQTPRYLIKTRGQQVTLSCSPISGHRSVSWYQQTPGQGLQFLFEYFSETQRNKGNFPGRFSGRQFSNSRSEMNVSTLELGDSALYLCASSSGYQETQYFGPGTRLLVL.

Only a few counts were recorded for this clone. This chain uses TRBV6-5 with TRBJ1-2; no definite D call. CDR3 length: 15 residues. Germline assignment: CDR1 MNHEY and CDR2 SVGAGI. V was clipped by 6 bases and J by 0 bases, with 14 bases between them. For the CDR3, the DNA is TGTGCCAGCAGCAACACGCGGAAAGCTAACTATGGCTACACCTTC. This encodes CASSNTRKANYGYTF.

The chain recombines TRBV6-5 with TRBJ2-5; perhaps TRBD1 as D (5 bases). The germline CDR1 and CDR2 sequences are MNHEY and SVGAGI. This CDR3 is built from 14 residues. V lost 5 bases and J 8 bases, leaving 18 bases between the germline ends. The CDR3 loop is CASSPLTVSGTQYF. The CDR3 nucleotides read TGTGCCAGCAGTCCACTGACAGTCTCAGGAACCCAGTACTTC.

The chain carries TRBV7-6 and TRBJ1-5, with TRBD1 matching 9 bases. The trim removed 3 bases at V and 6 bases at J, leaving 12 bases unmatched. CDR3 length: 17 amino acids. Germline V CDR1 and CDR2: SGHVS, FNYEAQ. The DNA of the CDR3 is TGTGCCAGCAGCTTGGGGTCCAGGACAGGGGACACTCAGCCCCAGCATTTT. Protein: CASSLGSRTGDTQPQHF.

The chain uses TRBV5-1 and TRBJ1-2; 9 bases are shared with TRBD1. The CDR3 has 16 amino acids. V was clipped by 0 bases and J by 4 bases; unmatched bases: 7. Germline CDR1 SGHRS, CDR2 YFSETQ. In nucleotides, the CDR3 is TGCGCCAGCAGCTTGGGAACACAGGGGGCCGGCTATGGCTACACCTTC. Protein sequence: CASSLGTQGAGYGYTF.

This chain joins TRBV9 and TRBJ2-3; D perhaps matches TRBD1 (6 bases). The CDR3 is made up of 15 amino acids. The V gene lost 4 bases and the J gene lost 4 bases, with 16 bases spanning the gap. Germline assignment: CDR1 SGDLS and CDR2 YYNGEE. CDR3 residues: CASSLGGGGSDTQYF. As DNA, the CDR3 is TGTGCCAGCAGCCTCGGTGGGGGCGGCTCAGATACGCAGTATTTT.

J is TRBJ1-2 and V is TRBV7-9; the D gene is possibly TRBD1 (5 bases). V lost 1 base and J lost 14, with 14 bases in between. Germline V CDR1 and CDR2: SEHNR, FQNEAQ (reference sequence). CDR3 size: 12 residues. Here the CDR3 reads CASSLGTRHRTF. For the CDR3, the DNA is TGTGCCAGCAGCTTAGGGACAAGGCACAGGACCTTC.

This clone has a handful of counts. This chain connects TRBV28 to TRBJ1-1; TRBD1 might be the D (5 bases). The CDR3 spans 14 residues. From germline, CDR1 is MDHEN and CDR2 SYDVKM. V was shortened by 3 bases and J by 4 bases, with 12 bases between the two germline ends. The CDR3 region has the DNA TGTGCCAGCAGTTTCCCTGCCAGGGTCACTGAAGCTTTCTTT. Its protein is CASSFPARVTEAFF. The whole variable domain, remainder taken from reference TRBV28 and TRBJ1-1, is DVKVTQSSRYLVKRTGEKVFLECVQDMDHENMFWYRQDPGLGLRLIYFSYDVKMKEKGDIPEGYSVSREKKERFSLILESASTNQTSMYLCASSFPARVTEAFFGQGTRLTVV.

V usage is TRBV7-9 and J usage is TRBJ2-5, with TRBD2 matching over 10 bases. The J call may be incorrect, as the DNA end agrees better with TRBJ2-7. Germline loops: CDR1 SEHNR, CDR2 FQNEAQ (reference sequence). CDR3 length: 16 residues. The CDR3 DNA reads as TGTGCCAGCAGCTTAAGGGTCCAGCGGGGGGGAGACGAGCAGTACTTC. This sequence encodes CASSLRVQRGGDEQYF.

The chain combines TRBV7-9 with TRBJ2-7, with TRBD1 matching over 11 bases. J gave up 3 bases and V 2 bases, and 6 bases lay outside the gene matches. The length of the CDR3 is 16 residues. Germline assignment: CDR1 SEHNR and CDR2 FQNEAQ (reference sequence). CDR3 sequence: CASSLSLGTGGYEQYF. The CDR3 DNA reads as TGTGCCAGCAGCTTATCCCTGGGGACAGGGGGCTACGAGCAGTACTTC.

The chain uses TRBV28 and TRBJ1-5; 10 nucleotides agree with TRBD1. Germline V lookup: CDR1 MDHEN, CDR2 SYDVKM. The ends lost 10 bases at V and 3 bases at J; junction bases unmatched: 6. The CDR3 is made up of 14 amino acids. CDR3 region: CANSDRGHNQPQHF. The CDR3, as DNA: TGTGCCAACTCCGACAGGGGGCACAATCAGCCCCAGCATTTT.

The chain has TRBV6-5 and TRBJ1-2, with 7 bases lining up with TRBD1. The CDR3 totals 15 residues. V lost 6 bases and J lost 4; bases outside the gene matches: 11. Germline CDR1 MNHEY, CDR2 SVGAGI. CDR3 sequence: CASSQNEAGGYGYTF. The CDR3, as DNA: TGTGCCAGCAGCCAGAATGAGGCAGGGGGCTATGGCTACACCTTC.

V is TRBV5-4 and J is TRBJ1-3; perhaps TRBD1 as D (5 bases). Germline-derived CDR1 and CDR2 are SGHNT and YYREEE (reference sequence). V was trimmed by 4 bases and J by 4 bases, leaving 15 bases between them. This CDR3 contains 15 residues. The CDR3: CASSRDSGVGNTIYF. CDR3 sequence (DNA): TGTGCCAGCAGCCGGGACTCCGGGGTCGGAAACACCATATATTTT. Drawing the rest from reference TRBV5-4 and TRBJ1-3, the complete variable domain is ETGVTQSPTHLIKTRGQQVTLRCSSQSGHNTVSWYQQALGQGPQFIFQYYREEENGRGNFPPRFSGLQFPNYSSELNVNALELDDSALYLCASSRDSGVGNTIYFGEGSWLTVV.

This clone was counted only a few times. CDR3 residues: CASSQGQGYEKLFF. CDR3 DNA sequence: TGCGCCAGCAGCCAGGGACAGGGTTACGAAAAACTGTTTTTT. The chain links TRBV5-1 to TRBJ1-4; TRBD1 matches 9 bases. There are 14 residues in the CDR3. Germline CDR1 and CDR2: SGHRS and YFSETQ. Trimming at V came to 4 bases and at J to 8 bases, leaving 6 bases not matched to a gene.

V usage is TRBV29-1 and J usage is TRBJ2-3, with D tentatively TRBD2 (6 bases). CDR1 SQVTM and CDR2 ANQGSEA come from the germline V gene. The germline V and J ends were trimmed by 3 bases and 8 bases, with 15 bases remaining between them. The CDR3 extends over 13 amino acids. The CDR3 reads CSVDPGVLGTQYF. As DNA, the CDR3 is TGCAGCGTTGATCCGGGGGTATTAGGTACGCAGTATTTT.

Worth noting for this clone: The DNA is omitted, as the CDR3 cannot be located on it reliably, and the CDR3 follows TCRdb's listing. This sequence joins TRBV7-9 and TRBJ1-2; the DNA was not used to check the table's D call, TRBD1. The CDR3 numbers 11 amino acids, ends counted. Germline V gene sequence: CDR1 SEHNR, CDR2 FQNEAQ (reference sequence). CDR3 residues: CASSVGQGNTF.

This chain joins TRBV2 and TRBJ1-2; D is possibly TRBD1 (6 bases). Germline loops: CDR1 SNHLY, CDR2 FYNNEI. Trimming removed 9 bases at V and 5 bases at J, with 22 bases between. This CDR3 spans 15 amino acids. The DNA of the CDR3 is TGTGCCAGTAGGGGAGGGGGGCAGGGGCTGTATGGCTACACCTTC. The encoded protein is CASRGGGQGLYGYTF. Full variable domain (outside the CDR3, taken from reference TRBV2 and TRBJ1-2): EPEVTQTPSHQVTQMGQEVILRCVPISNHLYFYWYRQILGQKVEFLVSFYNNEISEKSEIFDDQFSVERPDGSNFTLKIRSTKLEDSAMYFCASRGGGQGLYGYTFGSGTRLTVV.

The chain carries TRBV9 and TRBJ2-2, with 12 bases that match TRBD2. CDR1 is SGDLS and CDR2 is YYNGEE in the germline V gene. Germline trimming cut 4 bases from V and 7 bases from J; bases unmatched to any gene: 11. The CDR3 spans 17 residues. The CDR3 region is CASSFGLAGIPGGELFF. The CDR3 DNA sequence: TGTGCCAGCAGCTTCGGACTAGCGGGGATTCCAGGCGGGGAGCTGTTTTTT.